One sample yielded the 4 T cell receptor beta chains listed below, sequenced in a study of early T cells in non-severe SARS-CoV-2 infection. TCRdb itself ran the 5' RACE reads through MiXCR, one entry per CDR3 protein. The data show nearly 95,000 distinct CDR3 sequences, roughly 17% seen once. The starting material was whole blood, obtained at baseline. The receptor set was obtained from an adult who was a healthcare worker with PCR-confirmed SARS-CoV-2 infection or an uninfected control (not recorded which).

By sample fraction, this clonotype is medium-sized. CDR3 DNA: TGTGCCAGCAGCCCGCCTGTAGGGACTGGTACCTACGAGCAGTACTTC. Its protein is CASSPPVGTGTYEQYF. V is TRBV7-9 and J is TRBJ2-7; TRBD2 might be the D (6 bases). Per germline, CDR1 SEHNR and CDR2 FQNEAQ (reference sequence). This CDR3 contains 16 residues. Between the trimmed V and J ends, which lost 5 bases and 2 bases, there was a span of 19 bases.

This clonotype has just a few counts. The rearrangement links TRBV12-3 or TRBV12-4 to TRBJ1-3, with D uncertain. The CDR3 loop spans 15 amino acids. V shed 7 bases and J shed 0 bases, with 13 bases lying between them. In DNA form, the CDR3 reads TGTGCCAGCATGGAGGAGGGCCCCTCTGGAAACACCATATATTTT. Translated, it gives CASMEEGPSGNTIYF.

The rearrangement uses TRBV6-5 and TRBJ2-2; no clear D. The CDR3 has 15 amino acids. Trimming cost V 0 bases and J 3 bases, with 8 bases left between them. The germline V gene has CDR1 MNHEY and CDR2 SVGAGI. The CDR3 nucleotides read TGTGCCAGCAGTTACTCCGCCCCGGACACCGGGGAGCTGTTTTTT. As protein: CASSYSAPDTGELFF.

The V gene is TRBV30, the J gene TRBJ1-1; maybe TRBD1 (5 bases). From germline, CDR1 is GTSNPN and CDR2 SVGIG (reference sequence). The CDR3 sequence is 16 residues long. V was cut by 6 bases and J by 0 bases, with 20 bases left in between. CDR3 loop: CACSGGEAGVNTEAFF. CDR3 coding DNA: TGTGCCTGCTCCGGGGGAGAGGCAGGCGTGAACACTGAAGCTTTCTTT. Drawing the rest from reference TRBV30 and TRBJ1-1, the complete variable domain is SQTIHQWPATLVQPVGSPLSLECTVEGTSNPNLYWYRQAAGRGLQLLFYSVGIGQISSEVPQNLSASRPQDRQFILSSKKLLLSDSGFYLCACSGGEAGVNTEAFFGQGTRLTVV.